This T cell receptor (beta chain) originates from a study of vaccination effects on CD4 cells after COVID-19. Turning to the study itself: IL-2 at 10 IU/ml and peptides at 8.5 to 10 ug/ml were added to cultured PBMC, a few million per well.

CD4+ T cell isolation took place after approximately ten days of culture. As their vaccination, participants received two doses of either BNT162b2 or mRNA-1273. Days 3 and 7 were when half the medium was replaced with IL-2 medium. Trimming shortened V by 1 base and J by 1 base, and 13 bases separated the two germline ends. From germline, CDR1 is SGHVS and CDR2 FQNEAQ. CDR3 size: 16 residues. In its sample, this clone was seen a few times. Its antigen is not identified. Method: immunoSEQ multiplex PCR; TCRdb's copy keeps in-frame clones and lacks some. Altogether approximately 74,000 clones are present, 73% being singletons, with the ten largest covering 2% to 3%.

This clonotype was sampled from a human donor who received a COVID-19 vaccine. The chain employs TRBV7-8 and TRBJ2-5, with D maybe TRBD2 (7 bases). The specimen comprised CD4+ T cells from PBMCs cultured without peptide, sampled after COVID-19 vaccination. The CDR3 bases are TGTGCCAGCAGCTTAGGGGCGGGGGCCCCCCAAGAGACCCAGTACTTC. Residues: CASSLGAGAPQETQYF.